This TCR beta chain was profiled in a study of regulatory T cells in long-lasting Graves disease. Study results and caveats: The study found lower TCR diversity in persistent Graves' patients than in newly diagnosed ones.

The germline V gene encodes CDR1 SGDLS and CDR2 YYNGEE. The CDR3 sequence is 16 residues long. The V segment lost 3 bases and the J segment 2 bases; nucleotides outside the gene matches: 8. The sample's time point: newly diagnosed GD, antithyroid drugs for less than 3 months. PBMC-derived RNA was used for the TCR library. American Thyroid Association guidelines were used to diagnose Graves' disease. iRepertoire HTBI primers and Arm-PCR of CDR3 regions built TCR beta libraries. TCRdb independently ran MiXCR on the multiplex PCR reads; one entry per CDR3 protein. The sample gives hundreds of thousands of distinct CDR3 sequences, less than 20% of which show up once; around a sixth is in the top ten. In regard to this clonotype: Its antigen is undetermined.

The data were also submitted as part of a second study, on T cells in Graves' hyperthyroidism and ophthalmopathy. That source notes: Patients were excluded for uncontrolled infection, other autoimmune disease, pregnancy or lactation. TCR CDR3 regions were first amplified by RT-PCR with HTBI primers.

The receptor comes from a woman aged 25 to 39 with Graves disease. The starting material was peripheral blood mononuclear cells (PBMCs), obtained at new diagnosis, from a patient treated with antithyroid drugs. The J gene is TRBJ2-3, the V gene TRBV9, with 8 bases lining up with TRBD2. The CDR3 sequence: CASSAWGGGITDTQYF. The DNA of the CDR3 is TGTGCCAGCAGCGCATGGGGCGGGGGGATCACAGATACGCAGTATTTT. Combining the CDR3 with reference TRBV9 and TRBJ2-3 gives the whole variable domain DSGVTQTPKHLITATGQRVTLRCSPRSGDLSVYWYQQSLDQGLQFLIQYYNGEERAKGNILERFSAQQFPDLHSELNLSSLELGDSALYFCASSAWGGGITDTQYFGPGTRLTVL.